The 10 T cell receptor beta chains in this list originate from one sample, sequenced in a study of vaccination and CD4 T cells after COVID-19 (dated by TCRdb to 2021 to 2024). These receptors' antigens are unknown. The treatment or condition label, read with the paper, signifies: approximately 11-day PBMC culture with coronavirus spike peptide pools or control peptides (ViraFEST assay). Receptor libraries were prepared by PCR. Sequencing was performed on an Illumina iSeq 100. TCR sequencing of DNA from cultured CD4+ T cells used the Oncomine TCR Beta short-read assay at the Johns Hopkins FTIC core. The public reads were reanalyzed by TCRdb: fastp trimming at Q25, MiXCR alignment, in-frame beta chains only. Each record represents a unique CDR3 protein, reported with the most common genes and DNA among its rows. Here the sample has 20,000 or so distinct CDR3 sequences; around 48% occur a single time. Jointly, the top ten make up roughly 2.6% of the sample.

The source was CD4+ T cells from blood, cultured in vitro, collected after SARS-CoV-2 vaccination. The receptors come from a human donor who had recovered from COVID-19.

The chain employs TRBV11-2 and TRBJ2-5; 7 bases line up with TRBD2. V lost 3 bases and J lost 5; bases outside the gene matches: 3. The germline V gene has CDR1 SGHAT and CDR2 FQNNGV. The length of the CDR3 is 13 residues. The CDR3 loop is CASSLTAGETQYF. The CDR3 coding sequence is TGTGCCAGCAGCTTGACAGCGGGGGAGACCCAGTACTTC.

The chain combines TRBV7-2 with TRBJ2-6, with 10 bases lining up with TRBD1. This CDR3 contains 18 residues. Germline trimming cut 5 bases from V and 4 bases from J; bases unmatched to any gene: 11. Germline loops: CDR1 SGHTA, CDR2 FQGNSA. CDR3 in DNA: TGTGCCAGCAGCAAAACCGGGACAGGGGTTGCCGGGGCCAACGTCCTGACTTTC. Translated, it gives CASSKTGTGVAGANVLTF.

The rearrangement links TRBV7-2 to TRBJ1-1, with D possibly being TRBD1 (5 bases). Germline loops: CDR1 SGHTA, CDR2 FQGNSA. This CDR3 region has 16 residues. The V and J ends lost 5 bases and 4 bases respectively, with 20 bases between them. CDR3 protein: CASSPPSSVRGTEAFF. The CDR3 bases are TGTGCCAGCAGCCCTCCATCGTCGGTAAGGGGCACTGAAGCTTTCTTT.

This clonotype was counted a few times. J is TRBJ2-7 and V is TRBV20-1; 9 bases line up with TRBD2. With V trimmed by 5 bases and J by 3 bases, 5 bases remained unmatched. Germline loops: CDR1 DFQATT, CDR2 SNEGSKA (reference sequence). The CDR3 length is 13 residues. The CDR3: CSAETSGYYEQYF. The CDR3 DNA is TGCAGTGCTGAGACTAGCGGTTACTACGAGCAGTACTTC.

J is TRBJ1-5 and V is TRBV2; D ambiguous. CDR3 length: 14 residues. Trimming took 8 bases from V and 4 from J, leaving 15 bases between them. The germline CDR1 and CDR2 sequences are SNHLY and FYNNEI. The CDR3 here is CASHPGPQNQPQHF. Here the CDR3 DNA reads TGTGCCAGCCACCCCGGGCCTCAAAATCAGCCCCAGCATTTT.

J is TRBJ2-3 and V is TRBV19; tentatively, D is TRBD1 or TRBD2 (5 bases each). The CDR3 is 14 residues long. V shed 3 bases and J shed 0 bases, with 7 bases lying between them. In germline, CDR1 is LNHDA, CDR2 SQIVND (reference sequence). The CDR3: CASSIRDSTDTQYF. CDR3 DNA: TGTGCCAGTAGTATTAGGGACAGCACAGATACGCAGTATTTT. Together with reference TRBV19 and TRBJ2-3, the CDR3 gives the full variable domain: DGGITQSPKYLFRKEGQNVTLSCEQNLNHDAMYWYRQDPGQGLRLIYYSQIVNDFQKGDIAEGYSVSREKKESFPLTVTSAQKNPTAFYLCASSIRDSTDTQYFGPGTRLTVL.

The chain is built from TRBV6-5 and TRBJ1-2, with a weak D call TRBD1 (5 bases). The CDR3 has 15 residues. CDR1 MNHEY and CDR2 SVGAGI come from the germline V gene. The germline V and J ends were trimmed by 0 bases and 2 bases, with 10 bases remaining between them. The CDR3 reads CASSYSRAGNYGYTF. The CDR3 nucleotides read TGTGCCAGCAGTTACTCGCGGGCAGGGAACTATGGCTACACCTTC.

This rearrangement joins TRBV7-8 to TRBJ2-1, with 9 bases matching TRBD2. The CDR3 extends over 15 amino acids. Germline loops: CDR1 SGHVS, CDR2 FQNEAQ. With 0 bases clipped from V and 6 bases from J, the junction kept 3 bases outside the gene matches. The CDR3 DNA reads as TGTGCCAGCAGCTTAGCCTGGACTAGCGCCAATGAGCAGTTCTTC. Its protein product is CASSLAWTSANEQFF.

The CDR3 bases are TGTGCCAGCAGCTCGGAACAGGGGGGAGAGACCCAGTACTTC. Amino acids: CASSSEQGGETQYF. V is TRBV27 and J is TRBJ2-5; 8 bases match TRBD1. The CDR3 runs to 14 residues. Looked up from germline, CDR1 is MNHEY and CDR2 is SMNVEV (reference sequence). The V and J ends lost 6 bases and 4 bases, in that order; junction bases with no gene match: 7.

This clonotype was counted between two and nine times. This sequence joins TRBV27 and TRBJ1-5; 7 bases line up with TRBD1. In germline, CDR1 is MNHEY, CDR2 SMNVEV (reference sequence). With V trimmed by 5 bases and J by 0 bases, 1 base remained unmatched. CDR3 length: 14 residues. CDR3 nucleotide sequence: TGTGCCAGCAGTAGGACAGGTAGCAATCAGCCCCAGCATTTT. Its translation is CASSRTGSNQPQHF.